Below are 13 T cell receptor beta chains sequenced from a single sample in a study of regulatory T cells in long-lasting Graves disease. Time point indicated: newly diagnosed GD, antithyroid drugs for less than 3 months. RNA from PBMCs was the source of the TCR library. Library construction for TCR beta used iRepertoire HTBI primers and Arm-PCR of CDR3 regions. TCRdb recomputed calls from the multiplex PCR reads with MiXCR, one row per CDR3 protein. The sample records hundreds of thousands of distinct CDR3 sequences, approximately 16% being singletons. This sample was shared with a second study, whose subject was T cells in Graves' hyperthyroidism and ophthalmopathy.

The sequenced sample was peripheral blood mononuclear cells (PBMCs), obtained at new diagnosis, from a patient treated with antithyroid drugs. Source of these receptors: a woman aged 35-60 years with Graves disease.

This clonotype was seen many times. The chain joins TRBV10-3 to TRBJ2-2; possibly TRBD1 for D (5 bases). Trimming left V 6 bases short and J 3 bases short, with 20 bases between. Germline V gives CDR1 ENHRY, CDR2 SYGVKD. This CDR3 has 17 residues. The CDR3 nucleotides read TGTGCCATCAGCGGCCCCCAGCAGGGCGTGTACACCGGGGAGCTGTTTTTT. Translated: CAISGPQQGVYTGELFF.

This clonotype appeared a few times. The chain is built from TRBV12-3 or TRBV12-4 and TRBJ1-4; the match to TRBD1 covers 8 bases. The CDR3 contains 15 residues. V trimming: 5 bases; J trimming: 5 bases; junction bases outside the gene matches: 7. The CDR3 nucleotides read TGTGCCAGCAGTAGGGGGACAGGATGGAATGAAAAACTGTTTTTT. Translation gives CASSRGTGWNEKLFF.

This clonotype showed up just a few times. The J gene is TRBJ2-1, the V gene TRBV7-3; a weak D match, TRBD2 (6 bases). Trimming left V 4 bases short and J 0 bases short, with 13 bases between. Germline V CDR1 and CDR2: SGHTA, FQGTGA. The CDR3 is 16 amino acids. This CDR3 is CASSSAPGDSYNEQFF. DNA of the CDR3: TGTGCCAGCAGCTCCGCCCCGGGGGACTCCTACAATGAGCAGTTCTTC.

This clonotype was picked up many times. The rearrangement uses TRBV7-8 and TRBJ2-3; D is undetermined. The CDR3 runs 16 residues. Trimming removed 2 bases from V and 0 bases from J, with 12 bases in between. Germline V gives CDR1 SGHVS, CDR2 FQNEAQ. The CDR3 nucleotides read TGTGCCAGCAGCTTAATTCACGGAAAAAGCACAGATACGCAGTATTTT. This sequence encodes CASSLIHGKSTDTQYF.

The chain is built from TRBV6-2 or TRBV6-3 and TRBJ1-3; perhaps TRBD1 as D (6 bases). This CDR3 contains 19 residues. Germline CDR1 is MNHEY and CDR2 is SVGEGT. The V end was cut by 0 bases, the J end by 0 bases, with 18 bases between. The CDR3 loop reads CASSYSHRTVKFSGNTIYF. The DNA of the CDR3 is TGTGCCAGCAGTTACTCTCACCGGACAGTTAAGTTCTCTGGAAACACCATATATTTT.

In this sample, this clonotype turned up a few times. V and J are TRBV3-1 and TRBJ1-6; D is possibly TRBD1 (5 bases). Per the germline V gene, CDR1 is LGHDT and CDR2 is YNNKEL (reference sequence). The CDR3 covers 17 residues. The ends were cut back, 0 bases at V and 0 bases at J, with 9 bases in the middle. The CDR3 coding sequence is TGTGCCAGCAGCCAAGAGTGGGGGAGCTCCTATAATTCACCCCTCCACTTT. Residues: CASSQEWGSSYNSPLHF.

The rearrangement uses TRBV11-2 and TRBJ1-1, with 7 bases fitting TRBD1. Germline CDR1 SGHAT, CDR2 FQNNGV. V was pared by 3 bases and J by 3 bases, with 4 bases of the junction left unmatched. The CDR3 consists of 14 residues. The CDR3 coding sequence is TGTGCCAGCAGCTTCGACAGGGCTTACACTGAAGCTTTCTTT. Translation gives CASSFDRAYTEAFF.

This clonotype was observed many times. The chain employs TRBV12-3 or TRBV12-4 and TRBJ2-1; 14 nucleotides match TRBD2. The CDR3 length is 15 residues. V lost 4 bases, J lost 12 bases, and 8 bases stayed unmatched. Here the CDR3 reads CASSSGLAGVGRQFF. The CDR3 DNA reads as TGTGCCAGCAGTTCGGGACTAGCGGGGGTAGGGAGGCAGTTCTTC.

A word on this clonotype: An end of the junction does not agree with germline; a read error may underlie this. The chain has TRBV6-1 and TRBJ2-7; a weak D match, TRBD2 (6 bases). The germline gives CDR1 MNHNS, CDR2 SASEGT. This CDR3 contains 14 residues. CDR3 loop: CAGSDRGLRDEQYF. DNA for the CDR3: TGTGCCGGCAGTGACCGGGGGTTGAGGGACGAGCAGTACTTC.

This clonotype came up many times. CDR3 loop: CASSLGTEKETQYF. The CDR3, as DNA: TGCGCCAGCAGCTTGGGGACAGAGAAAGAGACCCAGTACTTC. The rearrangement joins TRBV5-1 to TRBJ2-5; tentative D call: TRBD1 (6 bases). The CDR3 has 14 residues. CDR1 and CDR2 from the germline V gene are SGHRS and YFSETQ. Deletions cut 0 bases from V and 3 bases from J, with 9 bases between.

In its sample, this clonotype was seen many times. The chain uses TRBV14 and TRBJ1-6, with 7 positions matching TRBD1. After removal of 1 base from V and 9 bases from J, the junction contained 6 bases not matched to a gene. CDR3 length equals 15 residues. The germline CDR1 and CDR2 sequences are SGHDN and FVKESK. The CDR3 is CASSQVGGGSSPLHF. CDR3 nucleotide sequence: TGTGCCAGCAGCCAAGTCGGAGGGGGCAGTTCACCCCTCCACTTT.

This clonotype appeared many times. The genes are TRBV7-2 and TRBJ1-1, with D unclear. Per germline, CDR1 SGHTA and CDR2 FQGNSA. Between the trimmed V and J ends, which lost 3 bases and 7 bases, there was a span of 15 bases. The CDR3 has 14 amino acids. The CDR3 sequence is CASSLGRARNEAFF. CDR3 nucleotides: TGTGCCAGCAGCTTGGGGAGGGCCCGAAATGAAGCTTTCTTT.

This clonotype was detected ten times or more. A read error may produce the germline difference seen at one junction end. The chain joins TRBV20-1 to TRBJ2-7; D is possibly TRBD2 (5 bases). The CDR3 extends over 12 amino acids. Germline V gene data show CDR1 as DFQATT and CDR2 as SNEGSKA (reference sequence). CDR3: CSARGGHYEQYF. The CDR3 coding sequence is TGCAGTGCCAGAGGAGGTCACTACGAGCAGTACTTC.